The subject of this entry is one TCR beta chain. This clonotype was picked up a small number of times. This clone's antigen is unknown. One base away there is no much larger clone; base qualities are not given. Preparation of the library involved RT-PCR. TCRdb records Illumina HiSeq 2500 as the sequencer. The public sequencing data were trimmed at Q25 with fastp and processed into clonotypes with MiXCR by TCRdb, which kept only in-frame beta chains. One record per CDR3 amino acid sequence lists the most common genes and DNA. For this sample the table gives about 180,000 distinct CDR3 sequences, of which about 9.3% were detected only once. The leading ten clones occupy about a tenth of the sample. The trim is 1 base for V and 0 bases for J, with a gap of 19 bases between the germline ends. Based on the germline V gene (reference sequence), the CDR1 and CDR2 sequences are DFQATT and SNEGSKA. Its CDR3 holds 17 amino acids, cysteine through phenylalanine. Only the CDR3 portion is preserved as DNA: 51 bases, with reading frame beginning at the first base.

The source of the sample is a study of response to subunit inactivated influenza vaccine (dated by TCRdb to the late 2010s). At the level of the whole study: Deep quantitative T cell receptor repertoire profiling was used in the study to track responses to a trivalent subunit inactivated influenza vaccine.

What the work shows at the level of the full study, not this receptor alone: According to the authors, only a limited number of new T cells may be recruited by each seasonal influenza vaccination.

Recombination joined TRBV20-1 with TRBJ2-7; 9 matching bases give a weak D call of TRBD1. Sequenced material: non-naive T cells sorted from PBMCs, taken on the day of vaccination. The cell subset or site label corresponds to: memory T cell fraction. The sequence derives from a man in his fifties or sixties who received an inactivated influenza vaccine. Donor details come from another sample of the same person, matched by shared clones. The CDR3 amino acid sequence is: CSARGQGDSGTSYEQYF. The DNA reads TGCAGTGCTAGAGGACAGGGGGATAGCGGGACCTCCTACGAGCAGTACTTC.